This paragraph covers one T cell receptor (beta chain) sequence. The record originates from a study of CD8 T cells in Susac syndrome. With 5 bases clipped from V and 6 bases from J, the junction kept 6 bases outside the gene matches. Germline V gene sequence: CDR1 SGHVS, CDR2 FQNEAQ. This CDR3 contains 15 residues. Reverse transcription of roughly 0.5 to 1 ug RNA used random hexamers. TCRdb processed the immunoSEQ multiplex PCR reads anew with MiXCR; each CDR3 protein has one entry. The table lists 210,000 or so distinct CDR3 sequences, 92% of them singletons. This sequence originates from a human donor with multiple sclerosis. The material sequenced was CD8+ T cells from PBMCs. The V call is TRBV7-8, the J call TRBJ2-1; 11 bases agree with TRBD2. CDR3 sequence (DNA): TGTGCCAGCAGCCCCCTAGCGGGAGGAGCCAATGAGCAGTTCTTC. Translating it yields CASSPLAGGANEQFF.